Each of the 29 T cell receptor beta chains below was sequenced from the same sample in a study of T cell changes during pregnancy in multiple sclerosis. The data were produced by immunoSEQ multiplex PCR, yet TCRdb's version contains in-frame clones alone and is incomplete. The sample lists 50,000 to 60,000 clones; over 75% were seen once. The specimen comprised peripheral blood, sampled after pregnancy. These TCRs come from a female donor with multiple sclerosis, enrolled in a pregnancy study.

The chain recombines TRBV6-1 with TRBJ1-5; the D gene is possibly TRBD1 (6 bases). The length of the CDR3 is 16 residues. Germline assignment: CDR1 MNHNS and CDR2 SASEGT. V lost 1 base to trimming and J lost 3 bases, with 13 bases between them. This chain's CDR3 is CASSEGRTALNQPQHF. The CDR3 coding sequence is TGTGCCAGCAGTGAAGGGCGGACAGCGCTCAATCAGCCCCAGCATTTT.

V and J are TRBV28 and TRBJ2-3; TRBD2 is a possible D gene (7 bases). Per germline, CDR1 MDHEN and CDR2 SYDVKM. This CDR3 has 15 amino acids. V shed 5 bases and J shed 4 bases, with 16 bases lying between them. This CDR3 reads CASSPRGGTPDTQYF. CDR3 DNA sequence: TGTGCCAGCAGTCCTCGCGGGGGCACCCCAGATACGCAGTATTTT.

The chain combines TRBV5-1 with TRBJ2-1, with 9 nucleotides matching TRBD2. The V segment lost 2 bases and the J segment 9 bases; nucleotides outside the gene matches: 9. Germline CDR1 reads SGHRS; CDR2 reads YFSETQ. The CDR3 is 15 residues long. The CDR3 DNA follows: TGCGCCAGCAGCTTTGGCGGGACTAGCCTGGGTGAGCAGTTCTTC. Amino acid sequence: CASSFGGTSLGEQFF.

V usage is TRBV18 and J usage is TRBJ2-3, with TRBD2 matching 10 bases. The germline CDR1 and CDR2 sequences are KGHSH and LQKENI. CDR3 length: 15 amino acids. The junction had 3 bases not matched to a gene; V was cut back by 4 bases and J by 2 bases. The CDR3 nucleotides read TGTGCCAGCTCACTCCTAGCGGGGGCCACAGATACGCAGTATTTT. As protein: CASSLLAGATDTQYF.

The CDR3 sequence: CASSFTGETEAFF. For the CDR3, the DNA is TGTGCCAGCAGCTTTACAGGGGAGACTGAAGCTTTCTTT. The chain links TRBV5-4 to TRBJ1-1; 7 positions agree with TRBD1. The ends lost 2 bases at V and 5 bases at J; junction bases unmatched: 3. This CDR3 comprises 13 residues. Germline CDR1 SGHNT, CDR2 YYREEE (reference sequence).

The chain employs TRBV4-1 and TRBJ1-5; unclear D gene. The length of the CDR3 is 13 residues. Germline V gene lookup returns CDR1 MGHRA and CDR2 YSYEKL. The V end lost 1 base, the J end lost 3 bases, and 4 bases lay between the germline ends. The CDR3 reads CASSQVYNQPQHF. For the CDR3, the DNA is TGCGCCAGCAGCCAAGTATACAATCAGCCCCAGCATTTT.

V is TRBV6-5 and J is TRBJ1-1, with a weak D call TRBD1 (6 bases). Trimming stripped 6 bases from V and 3 bases from J, with 17 bases between. CDR1 and CDR2 (germline): MNHEY, SVGAGI. The CDR3 covers 15 residues. CDR3 in amino acids: CASRGTRPIHTEAFF. As DNA, the CDR3 is TGTGCCAGCAGGGGGACAAGGCCTATTCACACTGAAGCTTTCTTT.

The chain uses TRBV19 and TRBJ1-2; TRBD1 aligns across 7 bases. J was trimmed by 4 bases and V by 6 bases; bases with no gene match: 5. The CDR3 runs 13 residues. Germline CDR1 is LNHDA and CDR2 is SQIVND (reference sequence). This CDR3 is CASSAGQFYGYTF. CDR3 coding DNA: TGTGCCAGTAGCGCGGGACAGTTCTATGGCTACACCTTC.

This chain links TRBV13 with TRBJ2-3; no reliable D call. V lost 6 bases and J 10 bases, leaving 14 bases between the germline ends. The germline gives CDR1 PRHDT, CDR2 FYEKMQ (reference sequence). This CDR3 has 12 amino acids. CDR3 residues: CASSYHSVAQYF. The CDR3 DNA sequence: TGTGCCAGCAGTTACCATTCGGTTGCGCAGTATTTT.

The chain carries TRBV5-1 and TRBJ1-1, with D possibly TRBD1 on 5 matching bases. CDR1 and CDR2 from the germline V gene are SGHRS and YFSETQ. The V end was cut by 0 bases, the J end by 3 bases, with 6 bases between. The CDR3 has 13 amino acids. The CDR3 sequence is CASSLEQDTEAFF. Here the CDR3 DNA reads TGCGCCAGCAGCTTGGAACAGGACACTGAAGCTTTCTTT. The full variable domain, completed using reference TRBV5-1 and TRBJ1-1, is KAGVTQTPRYLIKTRGQQVTLSCSPISGHRSVSWYQQTPGQGLQFLFEYFSETQRNKGNFPGRFSGRQFSNSRSEMNVSTLELGDSALYLCASSLEQDTEAFFGQGTRLTVV.

The chain carries TRBV19 and TRBJ1-2, with D hard to call. The V and J ends lost 1 base and 2 bases respectively, with 5 bases between them. The germline gives CDR1 LNHDA, CDR2 SQIVND (reference sequence). This CDR3 has 13 residues. As DNA, the CDR3 is TGTGCCAGTAGTATAGGCAGGAACTATGGCTACACCTTC. This gives the protein CASSIGRNYGYTF.

The chain couples TRBV7-9 to TRBJ1-5, with TRBD1 as a possible D gene (5 bases). CDR3 length: 15 residues. Trimming removed 1 base from V and 2 bases from J, with 9 bases in between. Looked up from germline, CDR1 is SEHNR and CDR2 is FQNEAQ (reference sequence). CDR3: CASSLDGGGNQPQHF. CDR3 coding DNA: TGTGCCAGCAGCTTAGACGGGGGTGGCAATCAGCCCCAGCATTTT.

This sequence joins TRBV11-2 and TRBJ2-7, with D hard to call. V gave up 1 base and J gave up 6 bases, with 13 bases separating them. Per germline, CDR1 SGHAT and CDR2 FQNNGV. CDR3 length: 14 residues. The CDR3 DNA follows: TGTGCCAGCAGCTTAGTTCGCCCCCCGGGCGAGCAGTACTTC. Translating gives CASSLVRPPGEQYF.

CDR3 sequence (DNA): TGTGCCAGTTCGGGACAGCCTCAATGGACCCAGTACTTC. This gives the protein CASSGQPQWTQYF. The V and J genes are TRBV6-1 and TRBJ2-5; the match to TRBD1 covers 7 bases. V lost 9 bases and J lost 7; bases outside the gene matches: 11. In germline, CDR1 is MNHNS, CDR2 SASEGT. The CDR3 spans 13 residues.

This rearrangement joins TRBV9 to TRBJ1-1, with 8 bases aligning to TRBD1. Germline V gene lookup returns CDR1 SGDLS and CDR2 YYNGEE. V lost 3 bases, J lost 9 bases, and 10 bases stayed unmatched. The CDR3 runs to 14 residues. The CDR3 spells CASSETPGQGKAFF. CDR3 in DNA: TGTGCCAGCAGCGAGACCCCTGGACAGGGCAAAGCTTTCTTT.

This clone occurred once. The J gene is TRBJ1-6, the V gene TRBV19; D ambiguous. CDR3 length equals 14 residues. CDR1 is LNHDA, CDR2 SQIVND, per germline (reference sequence). V lost 2 bases, J lost 14 bases, and 16 bases lay in between. The CDR3 sequence: CASSILQVPSTLHF. DNA for the CDR3: TGTGCCAGTAGTATATTGCAGGTACCATCGACCCTCCACTTT. Full variable domain (outside the CDR3, taken from reference TRBV19 and TRBJ1-6): DGGITQSPKYLFRKEGQNVTLSCEQNLNHDAMYWYRQDPGQGLRLIYYSQIVNDFQKGDIAEGYSVSREKKESFPLTVTSAQKNPTAFYLCASSILQVPSTLHFGNGTRLTVT.

V is TRBV5-1 and J is TRBJ1-1, with D possibly TRBD1 on 5 matching bases. The CDR3 is 15 residues long. Germline CDR1 SGHRS, CDR2 YFSETQ. Trimming cost V 2 bases and J 3 bases, with 14 bases left between them. The CDR3 sequence is CASSFMQGWDTEAFF. As DNA, the CDR3 is TGCGCCAGCAGCTTTATGCAGGGCTGGGACACTGAAGCTTTCTTT. The whole variable domain, remainder taken from reference TRBV5-1 and TRBJ1-1, is KAGVTQTPRYLIKTRGQQVTLSCSPISGHRSVSWYQQTPGQGLQFLFEYFSETQRNKGNFPGRFSGRQFSNSRSEMNVSTLELGDSALYLCASSFMQGWDTEAFFGQGTRLTVV.

The genes are TRBV30 and TRBJ1-4; unclear D gene. This CDR3 has 13 amino acids. CDR1 GTSNPN and CDR2 SVGIG come from the germline V gene (reference sequence). V shed 3 bases and J shed 10 bases, with 15 bases lying between them. The CDR3 bases are TGTGCCTGGAGCGACTACCCCCCACGAAAACTGTTTTTT. Translated, it gives CAWSDYPPRKLFF.

The chain employs TRBV30 and TRBJ1-1; the match to TRBD1 covers 8 bases. This CDR3 is built from 14 residues. The V segment lost 2 bases and the J segment 11 bases; nucleotides outside the gene matches: 13. Germline lookup yields CDR1 GTSNPN and CDR2 SVGIG (reference sequence). The CDR3 bases are TGTGCCTGGAGTCGGAGTTTGCAGGGGGCTCGCGCTTTCTTT. Residues: CAWSRSLQGARAFF.

CDR3 nucleotide sequence: TGCGCCAGCGGCCAACAGGGAATCGGCACCGGGGAGCTGTTTTTT. Encoded protein: CASGQQGIGTGELFF. The chain employs TRBV5-1 and TRBJ2-2; TRBD1 is a possible D gene (6 bases). Germline lookup yields CDR1 SGHRS and CDR2 YFSETQ. The CDR3 consists of 15 residues. Trimming stripped 7 bases from V and 4 bases from J, with 17 bases between. Using reference TRBV5-1 and TRBJ2-2 for the parts outside the CDR3, the full variable domain is KAGVTQTPRYLIKTRGQQVTLSCSPISGHRSVSWYQQTPGQGLQFLFEYFSETQRNKGNFPGRFSGRQFSNSRSEMNVSTLELGDSALYLCASGQQGIGTGELFFGEGSRLTVL.

The V gene is TRBV19, the J gene TRBJ2-3; 7 nucleotides align to TRBD1. Trimming took 6 bases from V and 6 from J; bases not matched to a gene: 6. Germline CDR1 LNHDA, CDR2 SQIVND (reference sequence). This CDR3 comprises 13 residues. The CDR3 is CASRSTGEDTQYF. For the CDR3, the DNA is TGTGCCAGTAGGTCTACAGGGGAGGATACGCAGTATTTT.

V and J are TRBV2 and TRBJ2-2; D not resolved. The CDR3 runs 16 residues. CDR1 is SNHLY and CDR2 is FYNNEI in the germline V gene. V shed 2 bases and J shed 6 bases, with 16 bases lying between them. The CDR3 spells CASSELGPNNAGELFF. The CDR3 nucleotides are TGTGCCAGCAGTGAATTGGGCCCCAATAATGCCGGGGAGCTGTTTTTT.

The chain is built from TRBV18 and TRBJ2-2; 10 nucleotides align to TRBD1. V lost 5 bases, J lost 4 bases, and 4 bases stayed unmatched. CDR3 length: 15 residues. Per the germline V gene, CDR1 is KGHSH and CDR2 is LQKENI. The CDR3 DNA reads TGTGCCAGCTCAACGTGGGACAGGGGCACCGGGGAGCTGTTTTTT. Encoded protein: CASSTWDRGTGELFF.

The table lists this clone with a count of one. V is TRBV27 and J is TRBJ2-7, with 10 positions matching TRBD1. The CDR3 has 14 amino acids. Per the germline V gene, CDR1 is MNHEY and CDR2 is SMNVEV (reference sequence). The V gene end was trimmed by 6 bases and the J gene end by 7 bases; junction bases not matched to a gene: 9. The CDR3: CASRVTGGWREQYF. The CDR3 DNA is TGTGCCAGCAGAGTGACAGGGGGCTGGAGGGAGCAGTACTTC.

The chain recombines TRBV12-5 with TRBJ1-2, with 11 positions matching TRBD1. CDR3 length: 13 amino acids. CDR1 and CDR2 (germline): LGHNT, FRNRAP. V lost 1 base and J lost 9; bases outside the gene matches: 1. Written as DNA, the CDR3 is TGTGCTAGTGGTTTGGGGACAGGGGGCCGCTACACCTTC. Amino acid sequence: CASGLGTGGRYTF.

The chain carries TRBV6-6 and TRBJ2-3; D unclear. The CDR3 is made up of 11 amino acids. CDR1 is MNHNY, CDR2 SVGAGI, per germline (reference sequence). V was trimmed by 9 bases and J by 0 bases, leaving 4 bases between them. CDR3 region: CASGSTDTQYF. The CDR3 nucleotides read TGTGCCAGTGGCAGCACAGATACGCAGTATTTT.

V gene TRBV7-9 combines with J gene TRBJ1-2; 7 bases fit TRBD1. This CDR3 is built from 13 residues. Germline CDR1 SEHNR, CDR2 FQNEAQ (reference sequence). V trimming: 4 bases; J trimming: 8 bases; junction bases outside the gene matches: 7. The CDR3 reads CASSSRTGRGYTF. CDR3 DNA: TGTGCCAGCAGCTCCCGGACAGGACGAGGCTACACCTTC. Variable domain in full (rest from reference TRBV7-9 and TRBJ1-2): DTGVSQNPRHKITKRGQNVTFRCDPISEHNRLYWYRQTLGQGPEFLTYFQNEAQLEKSRLLSDRFSAERPKGSFSTLEIQRTEQGDSAMYLCASSSRTGRGYTFGSGTRLTVV.

The chain combines TRBV7-2 with TRBJ1-6; D perhaps matches TRBD1 (5 bases). The germline CDR1 and CDR2 sequences are SGHTA and FQGNSA. Trimming took off 5 bases at V and 10 bases at J, with 21 bases between the two ends. CDR3 size: 16 residues. In nucleotides, the CDR3 is TGTGCCAGCAGCGATCAGGGTGGTTTACGAGGATCACCCCTCCACTTT. This gives the protein CASSDQGGLRGSPLHF.

The chain joins TRBV6-6 to TRBJ2-2; 10 bases map to TRBD1. CDR1 MNHNY and CDR2 SVGAGI come from the germline V gene (reference sequence). J gave up 4 bases and V 7 bases, and 6 bases lay outside the gene matches. There are 15 residues in the CDR3. The CDR3 sequence is CASNSGTGVTGELFF. DNA of the CDR3: TGTGCCAGCAACTCCGGGACAGGGGTCACCGGGGAGCTGTTTTTT.